This T cell receptor beta chain was sequenced during a study of T cell clones after liver transplantation. Across the whole study: TCRbeta sequencing after a pre-transplant mixed lymphocyte reaction identified graft-donor-reactive clones, later tracked in post-transplant blood. Three of eight recipients were HCV-positive; others had non-autoimmune, non-viral indications. Overall study findings and caveats: A significant post-transplant drop in circulating graft-donor-reactive CD4 TCRbeta sequences occurred in most of the 8 subjects.

The germline V gene encodes CDR1 MNHEY and CDR2 SMNVEV (reference sequence). CDR3 size: 14 residues. V lost 6 bases, J lost 7 bases, and 16 bases lay in between. As regards this clone: As yet, its antigen is unknown.

Libraries were prepared by immunoSEQ multiplex PCR; TCRdb keeps only in-frame clonotypes and omits some of them. Among tens of thousands of clones listed, 70% to 75% were seen once. This chain links TRBV27 with TRBJ1-5, with D hard to call. The receptor comes from a human patient who received a liver transplant. Among the T cells, some may be from the graft donor. The sequencing here drew on CD4+ T cells from blood, taken at the 22-month timepoint. The DNA for the CDR3 is TGTGCCAGCAGGTTTGCTGCGAATGGACAGCCCCAGCATTTT. It specifies CASRFAANGQPQHF.